This T cell receptor (beta chain) stems from a study of T cell responses to AZD1222 COVID-19 vaccine. The CDR3 is 16 residues long. The germline V gene encodes CDR1 SGHDN and CDR2 FVKESK. V dropped 0 bases and J dropped 10 bases, with 18 bases sitting between them. Libraries were prepared by immunoSEQ multiplex PCR; TCRdb keeps only in-frame clonotypes and omits some of them. This table holds about 120,000 clones, approximately 90% found once. Concerning this clone: Antigen specificity is unknown.

Points from the study as a whole: The number of AZD1222 recipients seropositive at baseline was only 6 or 7. Increases in Spike-specific TCR breadth and depth were seen after two AZD1222 doses.

The V gene is TRBV14, the J gene TRBJ1-4; maybe TRBD1 (6 bases). The source is an adult who received the AZD1222 COVID-19 vaccine. The sample here was peripheral blood, taken 28 days after the second AZD1222 dose. CDR3: CASSQDPGTQGRKLFF. The DNA for the CDR3 is TGTGCCAGCAGCCAAGACCCCGGGACACAGGGCAGAAAACTGTTTTTT.